These T cell receptor beta chains were read from a single sample in a study of blood T cell repertoires in COVID-19. Generated by immunoSEQ multiplex PCR, the TCRdb table keeps only in-frame clones and is missing some. The sample carries 95,000 to 110,000 clones, 80% to 90% recorded once. Sequencing used peripheral blood. The receptors come from a man aged 50-60 years with acute or convalescent COVID-19. CDR3s include the opening cysteine and the closing phenylalanine or tryptophan. The D gene is left open where the match is weak. Size values are once, few and many counts, or a class for expanded clones, and some rows have none.

v_call,d_call,cdr3_length,clone_size,j_call,cdr3_aa,cdr3_nt
TRBV7-2,NA,15,NA,TRBJ2-7,CASSVRQVEAYEQYF,TGTGCCAGCAGCGTCCGACAGGTAGAAGCCTACGAGCAGTACTTC
TRBV18,TRBD1,16,NA,TRBJ2-1,CASSPQGQGIGNEQFF,TGTGCCAGCTCACCACAGGGACAGGGGATCGGGAATGAGCAGTTCTTC
TRBV19,TRBD2,15,NA,TRBJ2-2,CASSYDGGYGGELFF,TGTGCCAGTAGTTATGACGGGGGGTACGGCGGGGAGCTGTTTTTT
TRBV10-1,TRBD1,18,few,TRBJ2-7,CASSGGIVLGQGANEQYF,TGCGCCAGCAGTGGAGGAATCGTTTTGGGACAGGGGGCGAACGAGCAGTACTTC
TRBV7-8,NA,17,NA,TRBJ1-3,CASSYSSRDNSGNTIYF,TGTGCCAGCAGCTATAGCTCCCGGGACAACTCTGGAAACACCATATATTTT
TRBV5-1,TRBD2,13,NA,TRBJ2-1,CASSSAGGVEQFF,TGCGCCAGCAGCTCGGCGGGAGGGGTTGAGCAGTTCTTC
TRBV28,TRBD2,16,NA,TRBJ2-1,CASSSPSGRTYNEQFF,TGTGCCAGCAGTTCCCCAAGCGGGAGGACCTACAATGAGCAGTTCTTC
TRBV12-5,NA,16,NA,TRBJ2-7,CASGLVQNTSLDEQYF,TGTGCTAGTGGTTTGGTACAAAACACCTCCTTGGACGAGCAGTACTTC
TRBV24-1,NA,16,NA,TRBJ1-2,CATSDPALGRGEGYTF,TGTGCCACCAGTGATCCCGCGCTGGGCAGGGGTGAAGGCTACACCTTC
TRBV28,TRBD2,15,NA,TRBJ2-1,CASIRAGVGVNEQFF,TGTGCCAGCATCCGAGCGGGAGTGGGAGTGAATGAGCAGTTCTTC
TRBV28,NA,15,NA,TRBJ1-5,CASSYPGLADQPQHF,TGTGCCAGCAGTTACCCGGGACTGGCCGATCAGCCCCAGCATTTT
TRBV4-1,TRBD2,18,NA,TRBJ2-1,CASSQAPGLARTYNEQFF,TGCGCCAGCAGCCAAGCCCCCGGACTAGCGAGGACCTACAATGAGCAGTTCTTC
TRBV7-9,NA,14,NA,TRBJ2-5,CASSLATGGETQYF,TGTGCCAGCAGCTTAGCGACCGGGGGAGAGACCCAGTACTTC
TRBV30,NA,16,NA,TRBJ1-1,CAWRIHRQDLNTEAFF,TGTGCCTGGAGGATCCATCGACAGGACTTGAACACTGAAGCTTTCTTT
TRBV28,NA,14,once,TRBJ2-7,CASSFHSEIYEQYF,TGTGCCAGCAGTTTTCATAGCGAGATCTACGAGCAGTACTTC
TRBV5-1,TRBD2,16,NA,TRBJ2-7,CASSFISGASSYEQYF,TGCGCCAGCAGCTTTATTAGCGGGGCGAGCTCCTACGAGCAGTACTTC
TRBV5-1,NA,16,NA,TRBJ1-3,CASSLQDVSSGNTIYF,TGCGCCAGCAGCTTACAGGACGTGAGCTCTGGAAACACCATATATTTT
TRBV10-3,TRBD2,14,NA,TRBJ2-7,CAIRASGREGEQYF,TGTGCCATCAGGGCTAGCGGGAGGGAGGGCGAGCAGTACTTC
TRBV19,TRBD2,14,NA,TRBJ2-1,CASSISGSKNEQFF,TGTGCCAGTAGTATTAGCGGGAGTAAAAATGAGCAGTTCTTC
TRBV5-1,TRBD1,15,NA,TRBJ2-7,CASSFAGTGGHEQYF,TGCGCCAGCAGCTTCGCCGGGACAGGGGGCCACGAGCAGTACTTC
TRBV18,NA,18,NA,TRBJ1-5,CASSPRQLGALGNQPQHF,TGTGCCAGCTCACCACGGCAATTGGGGGCGCTGGGCAATCAGCCCCAGCATTTT
TRBV27,NA,14,NA,TRBJ2-7,CASRRDSLSYEQYF,TGTGCCAGCAGGCGGGACAGCCTCTCCTACGAGCAGTACTTC
TRBV5-1,TRBD1,14,once,TRBJ2-6,CASATGAGANVLTF,TGCGCCAGCGCAACAGGGGCCGGGGCCAACGTCCTGACTTTC
TRBV24-1,TRBD1,16,NA,TRBJ1-5,CATSSGETGVFQPQHF,TGTGCCACCAGTTCTGGGGAGACAGGGGTTTTTCAGCCCCAGCATTTT
TRBV28,NA,11,NA,TRBJ1-6,CASSFRRVLHF,TGTGCCAGCAGTTTCCGACGGGTCCTCCACTTT
TRBV29-1,NA,14,NA,TRBJ2-7,CSVEDRQGAYEQYF,TGCAGCGTTGAGGATCGGCAGGGCGCCTACGAGCAGTACTTC
TRBV28,NA,14,NA,TRBJ2-1,CASSFLGSYNEQFF,TGTGCCAGCAGTTTTTTAGGGAGCTACAATGAGCAGTTCTTC
TRBV6-1,TRBD2,17,NA,TRBJ2-7,CASSDEGIAGEYYEQYF,TGTGCCAGCAGTGATGAAGGTATAGCGGGAGAGTACTACGAGCAGTACTTC
TRBV24-1,NA,14,once,TRBJ2-1,CATSDYGDYNEQFF,TGTGCCACCAGTGATTACGGGGACTACAATGAGCAGTTCTTC
TRBV5-1,TRBD2,15,NA,TRBJ2-5,CASSPLAGGGETQYF,TGCGCCAGCAGCCCACTAGCGGGAGGGGGGGAGACCCAGTACTTC
TRBV12-3/TRBV12-4,NA,12,once,TRBJ1-1,CASSLARGKAFF,TGTGCCAGCAGTTTAGCGCGGGGGAAAGCTTTCTTT
TRBV9,NA,14,NA,TRBJ1-3,CASSVSSSGNTIYF,TGTGCCAGCAGCGTTTCGAGCTCTGGAAACACCATATATTTT
TRBV27,NA,14,once,TRBJ2-7,CASSFGLASYEQYF,TGTGCCAGCAGTTTTGGGCTAGCGTCCTACGAGCAGTACTTC
TRBV10-2,TRBD1,15,NA,TRBJ2-7,CASSRPGQGVYEQYF,TGCGCCAGCAGTCGTCCGGGACAGGGGGTATACGAGCAGTACTTC
TRBV7-9,NA,17,NA,TRBJ1-2,CASSLSATGTPHYGYTF,TGTGCCAGCAGCCTATCTGCGACAGGCACCCCTCACTATGGCTACACCTTC
TRBV2,TRBD1,13,once,TRBJ1-1,CASSGQRNTEAFF,TGTGCCAGCTCGGGACAGAGGAACACTGAAGCTTTCTTT
TRBV4-1,NA,18,NA,TRBJ2-1,CASSQETHRGGIYNEQFF,TGCGCCAGCAGCCAAGAAACGCACAGGGGGGGGATTTACAATGAGCAGTTCTTC
TRBV7-8,NA,12,NA,TRBJ2-5,CASSPGKETQYF,TGTGCCAGCAGCCCCGGGAAAGAGACCCAGTACTTC
TRBV5-1,TRBD2,17,NA,TRBJ2-1,CASSSPGLADSYNEQFF,TGCGCCAGCAGCTCCCCCGGACTAGCGGACTCCTACAATGAGCAGTTCTTC
TRBV7-8,TRBD1,16,NA,TRBJ1-5,CASSSFRDSVNQPQHF,TGTGCCAGCAGCTCCTTCCGGGACAGCGTCAATCAGCCCCAGCATTTT
TRBV10-3,TRBD2,13,NA,TRBJ2-7,CATQAGGPYEQYF,TGTGCCACCCAAGCGGGAGGACCCTACGAGCAGTACTTC
TRBV18,TRBD1,17,NA,TRBJ2-2,CASSPDRGGVNTGELFF,TGTGCCAGCTCACCAGACAGGGGGGGCGTGAACACCGGGGAGCTGTTTTTT
TRBV5-1,TRBD1,15,NA,TRBJ1-1,CASSLVGTENTEAFF,TGCGCCAGCAGCTTGGTGGGGACAGAGAACACTGAAGCTTTCTTT
TRBV5-1,TRBD2,15,NA,TRBJ2-7,CASSLGLAGSYEQYF,TGCGCCAGCAGCCTGGGACTAGCGGGATCATACGAGCAGTACTTC
TRBV6-1,TRBD1,15,NA,TRBJ2-7,CASSETRGPSYEQYF,TGTGCCAGCAGTGAAACGAGGGGGCCGTCCTACGAGCAGTACTTC
TRBV19,TRBD1,15,once,TRBJ1-1,CASTPTPQGGTEAFF,TGTGCCAGTACGCCCACCCCACAGGGGGGAACTGAAGCTTTCTTT